The 32 T cell receptor beta chains below come from one sample, sequenced in a study of neurological immune-mediated disorders. TCRdb analysed the 5' RACE reads with MiXCR anew, one entry per CDR3 protein. The table records more than 45,000 distinct CDR3 sequences, 10% to 13% of them present only once. The sequenced material came from PBMCs. The source of these receptors is a middle-aged woman with HTLV-1-associated myelopathy (HAM/TSP).

There are many counts of this clonotype. V and J are TRBV9 and TRBJ1-4; 8 nucleotides match TRBD1. V lost 3 bases and J lost 8; bases outside the gene matches: 12. The germline V gene encodes CDR1 SGDLS and CDR2 YYNGEE. This CDR3 has 16 amino acids. CDR3 in DNA: TGTGCCAGCAGCGCGACCCGACAGGGGAGGCTAGAAAAACTGTTTTTT. This codes for CASSATRQGRLEKLFF.

This clonotype was detected a few times. The V gene is TRBV5-1, the J gene TRBJ2-5, with 12 bases that match TRBD1. V was clipped by 5 bases and J by 5 bases; unmatched bases: 10. The CDR3 has 16 amino acids. CDR1 is SGHRS, CDR2 YFSETQ, per germline. CDR3 nucleotides: TGCGCCAGCAGTTACCCCGGGACAGGGGGCCTCGAGACCCAGTACTTC. Translation: CASSYPGTGGLETQYF.

This clonotype was detected ten times or more. The V and J genes are TRBV6-2 or TRBV6-3 and TRBJ1-5; TRBD1 matches at 7 bases. CDR1 is MNHEY and CDR2 is SVGEGT in the germline V gene. With 6 bases clipped from V and 4 bases from J, the junction kept 6 bases outside the gene matches. The CDR3 loop spans 14 amino acids. The CDR3 DNA reads TGTGCCAGCAGCCTAGGACAGGTTAATCAGCCCCAGCATTTT. It yields the protein CASSLGQVNQPQHF.

This clonotype was detected many times. The chain employs TRBV10-3 and TRBJ2-5, with TRBD2 matching over 9 bases. Germline V gene lookup returns CDR1 ENHRY and CDR2 SYGVKD. The CDR3 contains 14 residues. J was trimmed by 5 bases and V by 10 bases; bases with no gene match: 11. The CDR3 region is CATLREGLDETQYF. DNA for the CDR3: TGTGCCACCCTGCGGGAGGGCCTGGATGAGACCCAGTACTTC.

Only one count was recorded for this clonotype. This may be a read error: a much more frequent sequence differs by one nucleotide. In this CDR3 the conserved last residue, phenylalanine or tryptophan, is missing, so a read error is likely. The genes are TRBV6-5 and TRBJ1-2; D unclear. CDR1 is MNHEY and CDR2 is SVGAGI in the germline V gene. The CDR3 is 14 residues long. V lost 2 bases to trimming and J lost 4 bases, with 11 bases between them. The CDR3 here is CASSYMVVGYGYTL. DNA for the CDR3: TGTGCCAGCAGTTACATGGTAGTGGGCTATGGCTACACCTTA.

By sample share, this clonotype is medium-sized (0.01 to 0.1%). The CDR3 DNA sequence: TGTGCCAGCAGCATACAGACGGGGGGCACTGGGGCCAACGTCCTGACTTTC. Translating it yields CASSIQTGGTGANVLTF. The chain combines TRBV7-2 with TRBJ2-6; possibly TRBD2 for D (7 bases). Germline V CDR1 and CDR2: SGHTA, FQGNSA. Trimming stripped 5 bases from V and 2 bases from J, with 16 bases between. The CDR3 sequence is 17 residues long.

This clonotype was seen at least ten times. V usage is TRBV5-1 and J usage is TRBJ2-1; unclear D gene. The germline V gene has CDR1 SGHRS and CDR2 YFSETQ. This CDR3 is 14 amino acids long. The ends were cut back, 1 base at V and 7 bases at J, with 12 bases in the middle. In nucleotides, the CDR3 is TGCGCCAGCAGCTTGCAGGCTAGTAGTAATGAGCAGTTCTTC. Translated: CASSLQASSNEQFF.

At least ten counts were recorded for this clonotype. This rearrangement joins TRBV5-1 to TRBJ2-5; D gene ambiguous. CDR1 and CDR2 (germline): SGHRS, YFSETQ. The CDR3 contains 17 residues. V was shortened by 0 bases and J by 2 bases, with 17 bases between the two germline ends. This CDR3 reads CASSLEVSVGRQETQYF. The CDR3 DNA sequence: TGCGCCAGCAGCTTGGAGGTTTCCGTTGGCCGACAAGAGACCCAGTACTTC. The entire variable domain, with the rest obtained from reference TRBV5-1 and TRBJ2-5, is as follows: KAGVTQTPRYLIKTRGQQVTLSCSPISGHRSVSWYQQTPGQGLQFLFEYFSETQRNKGNFPGRFSGRQFSNSRSEMNVSTLELGDSALYLCASSLEVSVGRQETQYFGPGTRLLVL.

This clonotype was seen at least ten times. This chain joins TRBV2 and TRBJ1-6; D might be TRBD1 (6 bases). The germline V and J ends were trimmed by 6 bases and 8 bases, with 14 bases remaining between them. The CDR3 runs to 14 residues. The V gene's germline CDR1 is SNHLY and CDR2 FYNNEI. The CDR3 DNA sequence: TGTGCCAGCAGCGCCGGGACAAAAGATTCACCCCTCCACTTT. Protein product: CASSAGTKDSPLHF.

This clonotype was recorded many times. The V call is TRBV9, the J call TRBJ2-3; 9 nucleotides line up with TRBD2. The CDR3 has 16 residues. Germline V gives CDR1 SGDLS, CDR2 YYNGEE. V was clipped by 3 bases and J by 5 bases; unmatched bases: 10. The CDR3 here is CASSGASGGFQDTQYF. CDR3 DNA: TGTGCCAGCAGCGGCGCGAGCGGGGGGTTTCAAGATACGCAGTATTTT.

This clonotype was observed many times. V is TRBV9 and J is TRBJ1-3; 8 bases align to TRBD1. The CDR3 length is 18 residues. Per germline, CDR1 SGDLS and CDR2 YYNGEE. The trim removed 0 bases at V and 2 bases at J, leaving 10 bases unmatched. The CDR3 nucleotides are TGTGCCAGCAGCGTAGTCGGTTCAGGGGGCTTGGCTGGAAACACCATATATTTT. Its protein product is CASSVVGSGGLAGNTIYF.

In this sample, this clonotype turned up many times. The chain carries TRBV12-3 or TRBV12-4 and TRBJ1-6; D gene uncertain. CDR3 size: 14 residues. V was pared by 8 bases and J by 3 bases, with 11 bases between. As DNA, the CDR3 is TGTGCCAGCTCGAGACAAGACTATAATTCACCCCTCCACTTT. Amino acids: CASSRQDYNSPLHF.

This clonotype was observed at least ten times. The chain couples TRBV5-1 to TRBJ2-3; 10 bases map to TRBD1. The CDR3 consists of 15 residues. Trimming removed 2 bases from V and 4 bases from J; junction bases left unmatched: 4. Germline loops: CDR1 SGHRS, CDR2 YFSETQ. CDR3 sequence reads: CASSFGQGVPDTQYF. The CDR3 bases are TGCGCCAGCAGCTTTGGACAGGGGGTTCCAGATACGCAGTATTTT.

This clonotype was observed at least ten times. The rearrangement uses TRBV5-1 and TRBJ2-1; D perhaps matches TRBD2 (5 bases). V dropped 0 bases and J dropped 0 bases, with 10 bases sitting between them. The germline V gene has CDR1 SGHRS and CDR2 YFSETQ. CDR3 length: 16 amino acids. CDR3 sequence (DNA): TGCGCCAGCAGCTTGGGGCTAACTAGCTCCTACAATGAGCAGTTCTTC. Protein sequence: CASSLGLTSSYNEQFF.

By sample share, this clonotype is medium-sized (0.01 to 0.1%). The genes are TRBV20-1 and TRBJ1-4, with TRBD1 matching 9 bases. The CDR3 length is 13 residues. Germline V gene data show CDR1 as DFQATT and CDR2 as SNEGSKA (reference sequence). The J segment lost 10 bases and the V segment lost 3 bases, leaving 6 bases of the junction unmatched. The CDR3 loop is CSASPPGQGKLFF. CDR3 bases: TGCAGTGCTAGCCCTCCGGGACAGGGAAAACTGTTTTTT.

This clonotype was seen repeatedly, ten times or more. The rearrangement links TRBV5-1 to TRBJ2-5, with 9 bases fitting TRBD1. This CDR3 is built from 15 residues. CDR1 is SGHRS and CDR2 is YFSETQ in the germline V gene. J was trimmed by 5 bases and V by 5 bases; bases with no gene match: 10. The CDR3 nucleotides are TGCGCCAGCAGATCCTGGACAGGGGAGGGTGAGACCCAGTACTTC. Translating it yields CASRSWTGEGETQYF.

This clonotype was detected ten times or more. The chain is built from TRBV18 and TRBJ1-1, with 7 nucleotides matching TRBD1. The CDR3 is 12 residues long. The trim removed 3 bases at V and 7 bases at J, leaving 2 bases unmatched. Per the germline V gene, CDR1 is KGHSH and CDR2 is LQKENI. CDR3 amino acids: CASSPRTGEAFF. CDR3 bases: TGTGCCAGCTCACCTAGGACAGGTGAAGCTTTCTTT.

V usage is TRBV20-1 and J usage is TRBJ2-7; perhaps D is TRBD1 or TRBD2 (5 bases each). The length of the CDR3 is 13 residues. CDR1 DFQATT and CDR2 SNEGSKA come from the germline V gene (reference sequence). Trimming pared 1 base from V and 6 bases from J, leaving 13 bases between. CDR3 residues: CSARARPGTEQYF. CDR3 bases: TGCAGTGCTAGAGCCCGCCCGGGGACCGAGCAGTACTTC.

This clonotype was counted ten times or more. In nucleotides, the CDR3 is TGCGCCAGCAGCCGTGGACTAGCGGGGGGTGTTGCAGATACGCAGTATTTT. It codes for CASSRGLAGGVADTQYF. V gene TRBV4-3 combines with J gene TRBJ2-3, with TRBD2 identical over 14 bases. V lost 4 bases and J lost 4; bases outside the gene matches: 7. The CDR3 length is 17 residues. The V gene's germline CDR1 is LGHNA and CDR2 YSLEER.

This clonotype was seen many times. V and J are TRBV12-3 or TRBV12-4 and TRBJ1-5; D is ambiguous. CDR3 length: 13 residues. V was shortened by 4 bases and J by 2 bases, with 6 bases between the two germline ends. Written as DNA, the CDR3 is TGTGCCAGCAGTTCCGGCCGCAATCAGCCCCAGCATTTT. Translation: CASSSGRNQPQHF.

This clonotype has at least ten counts. The rearrangement links TRBV6-2 or TRBV6-3 to TRBJ2-3; 8 positions match TRBD2. There are 16 residues in the CDR3. The V and J ends lost 6 bases and 0 bases, in that order; junction bases with no gene match: 8. Germline values: CDR1 MNHEY, CDR2 SVGEGT. In DNA, the CDR3 is TGTGCCAGCAGGTCAGTAGCGGGGCCTAGCACAGATACGCAGTATTTT. Its translation is CASRSVAGPSTDTQYF.

This clonotype has only a few counts. The chain recombines TRBV12-3 or TRBV12-4 with TRBJ2-2; TRBD1 might be the D (5 bases). The length of the CDR3 is 17 residues. The ends were cut back, 7 bases at V and 5 bases at J, with 23 bases in the middle. In DNA, the CDR3 is TGTGCCAGCACCCCGTCCCAGGGCTTTTTGAGTACCGGGGAGCTGTTTTTT. Amino acids: CASTPSQGFLSTGELFF.

This clonotype has a count of ten or more. This rearrangement joins TRBV6-6 to TRBJ2-1; maybe TRBD2 (6 bases). V was shortened by 2 bases and J by 3 bases, with 11 bases between the two germline ends. CDR3 length: 15 amino acids. Looked up from germline, CDR1 is MNHNY and CDR2 is SVGAGI (reference sequence). The CDR3 spells CASSYADGSYNEQFF. The CDR3, as DNA: TGTGCCAGCAGTTACGCCGACGGGAGCTACAATGAGCAGTTCTTC.

This clonotype occurred many times. This sequence joins TRBV6-1 and TRBJ2-7; D perhaps matches TRBD1 (6 bases). Germline V gene lookup returns CDR1 MNHNS and CDR2 SASEGT. The CDR3 is made up of 12 amino acids. Trimming removed 10 bases at V and 4 bases at J, with 14 bases between. CDR3 in amino acids: CAISRDMYEQYF. CDR3 nucleotide sequence: TGTGCCATATCCCGGGACATGTACGAGCAGTACTTC.

This clonotype was observed many times. The chain is built from TRBV11-2 and TRBJ1-5; D remains unclear. This CDR3 comprises 17 residues. The germline CDR1 and CDR2 sequences are SGHAT and FQNNGV. V was shortened by 0 bases and J by 6 bases, with 18 bases between the two germline ends. CDR3 residues: CASSLDLVITAFQPQHF. In DNA form, the CDR3 reads TGTGCCAGCAGCTTAGATCTCGTGATAACAGCTTTTCAGCCCCAGCATTTT.

This clonotype was observed many times. The chain couples TRBV5-1 to TRBJ1-6, with 10 bases aligning to TRBD1. V shed 4 bases and J 8 bases; nucleotides not matched to a gene: 6. The CDR3 spans 15 residues. CDR1 is SGHRS, CDR2 YFSETQ, per germline. The CDR3 sequence: CASSLRGTGDSPLHF. In nucleotides, the CDR3 is TGCGCCAGCAGCCTGCGTGGGACAGGGGATTCACCCCTCCACTTT.

Many counts were recorded for this clonotype. The gene calls are TRBV10-3 and TRBJ1-3; TRBD1 matches at 11 bases. Germline lookup yields CDR1 ENHRY and CDR2 SYGVKD. The CDR3 loop spans 16 amino acids. Unmatched junction bases numbered 9, after V lost 7 bases and J lost 4 bases. The CDR3 region is CAIKPSDRGLGNTIYF. CDR3 in DNA: TGTGCCATCAAACCTTCGGACAGGGGGCTAGGAAACACCATATATTTT.

Ten or more counts support this clonotype. This chain links TRBV11-2 with TRBJ1-1, with D perhaps TRBD1 (6 bases). The CDR3 sequence is 13 residues long. Trimming removed 1 base at V and 11 bases at J, with 14 bases between. Per germline, CDR1 SGHAT and CDR2 FQNNGV. CDR3 sequence reads: CASSLVGGAWAFF. The CDR3 region has the DNA TGTGCCAGCAGCTTAGTTGGGGGGGCTTGGGCTTTCTTT. Drawing the rest from reference TRBV11-2 and TRBJ1-1, the complete variable domain is EAGVAQSPRYKIIEKRQSVAFWCNPISGHATLYWYQQILGQGPKLLIQFQNNGVVDDSQLPKDRFSAERLKGVDSTLKIQPAKLEDSAVYLCASSLVGGAWAFFGQGTRLTVV.

This clonotype was seen many times. The rearrangement uses TRBV4-1 and TRBJ2-2; maybe TRBD1 (6 bases). The germline V gene encodes CDR1 MGHRA and CDR2 YSYEKL. Trimming pared 1 base from V and 6 bases from J, leaving 18 bases between. This CDR3 is built from 17 residues. CDR3 sequence reads: CASSQANFGTYSGELFF. CDR3 DNA: TGCGCCAGCAGCCAAGCAAATTTCGGGACATATTCCGGGGAGCTGTTTTTT.

This clonotype was picked up many times. The V gene is TRBV20-1, the J gene TRBJ2-3; D remains unclear. The germline V gene has CDR1 DFQATT and CDR2 SNEGSKA (reference sequence). The V end lost 0 bases, the J end lost 2 bases, and 12 bases lay between the germline ends. The CDR3 length is 15 residues. For the CDR3, the DNA is TGCAGTGCTAGAGATCGTATAGTAGCCACAGATACGCAGTATTTT. Translation: CSARDRIVATDTQYF.

The V gene is TRBV14, the J gene TRBJ2-6; D is undetermined. V shed 4 bases and J shed 0 bases, with 4 bases lying between them. Germline V gene sequence: CDR1 SGHDN, CDR2 FVKESK. CDR3 length: 14 amino acids. CDR3 DNA sequence: TGTGCCAGCAGCCGCTCCTCTGGGGCCAACGTCCTGACTTTC. It codes for CASSRSSGANVLTF.

Many counts were recorded for this clonotype. This sequence joins TRBV25-1 and TRBJ2-7, with 8 positions matching TRBD1. Germline CDR1 MGHDK, CDR2 SYGVNS. Trimming removed 2 bases from V and 3 bases from J; junction bases left unmatched: 9. The CDR3 is 16 residues long. The chain's CDR3 is CASSEGGRGLIYEQYF. CDR3 coding DNA: TGTGCCAGCAGTGAAGGGGGCAGGGGGCTTATCTACGAGCAGTACTTC.